This entry lists 32 T cell receptor beta chains sequenced from one sample in a study of T cells in Graves' hyperthyroidism and ophthalmopathy. Researchers amplified the TCR beta CDR3 regions from RNA transcripts. A set of HTBI primers served as the primers for a first-round RT-PCR of the TCR CDR3. One entry per CDR3 protein, called by TCRdb with MiXCR from the multiplex PCR reads. The sample carries roughly 500,000 distinct CDR3 sequences, approximately 22% recorded once. The sample consisted of blood. The source of these receptors is a woman aged 65 to 85 with Graves' ophthalmopathy.

A few counts support this clonotype. The chain joins TRBV7-2 to TRBJ1-5, with D unclear. The V and J ends lost 1 base and 1 base respectively, with 11 bases between them. The germline V gene has CDR1 SGHTA and CDR2 FQGNSA. This CDR3 has 16 amino acids. The CDR3 nucleotides are TGTGCCAGCAGCTTAGGTGCGTTGCGGAGCAATCAGCCCCAGCATTTT. Its translation: CASSLGALRSNQPQHF.

This clonotype has just a few counts. This chain links TRBV12-3 or TRBV12-4 with TRBJ1-3, with D perhaps matching TRBD1 (6 bases). V lost 5 bases and J 0 bases, leaving 11 bases between the germline ends. The CDR3 loop spans 15 amino acids. CDR3 residues: CASSQQGLSGNTIYF. CDR3 nucleotides: TGTGCCAGCAGTCAACAGGGCCTCTCTGGAAACACCATATATTTT.

This clonotype was counted between two and nine times. The V gene is TRBV29-1, the J gene TRBJ1-1; a possible D gene is TRBD1 (5 bases). Deletions cut 7 bases from V and 12 bases from J, with 15 bases between. The CDR3 has 10 residues. Germline CDR1 SQVTM, CDR2 ANQGSEA. Here the CDR3 reads CSGAPGPPFF. The DNA for the CDR3 is TGCAGCGGAGCCCCAGGGCCCCCTTTCTTT.

This clonotype was seen a handful of times. The J gene is TRBJ1-1, the V gene TRBV3-1, with 7 positions matching TRBD1. Losses at the gene ends were 4 bases for V and 5 bases for J; bases not matched to a gene: 7. The CDR3 covers 14 residues. CDR1 LGHDT and CDR2 YNNKEL come from the germline V gene (reference sequence). CDR3 DNA: TGTGCCAGCAGCCCTAACACAGGGGTAACTGAAGCTTTCTTT. It is translated as CASSPNTGVTEAFF.

V is TRBV7-3 and J is TRBJ2-7; D is perhaps TRBD1 (5 bases). In germline, CDR1 is SGHTA, CDR2 FQGTGA. The CDR3 totals 12 residues. Trimming took off 2 bases at V and 6 bases at J, with 8 bases between the two ends. The CDR3 protein is CASSLPGSEQYF. For the CDR3, the DNA is TGTGCCAGCAGCTTACCAGGGTCCGAGCAGTACTTC.

This clonotype has just a few counts. The chain joins TRBV6-2 or TRBV6-3 to TRBJ2-1; D tentatively fits TRBD1 or TRBD2 (5 bases each). Germline V gene sequence: CDR1 MNHEY, CDR2 SVGEGT. CDR3 size: 14 residues. Trimming took 6 bases from V and 13 from J, leaving 22 bases between them. The CDR3 nucleotides are TGTGCCAGCAGACCGGACTGGGGCCGGATGCAACAGTTCTTC. It translates to CASRPDWGRMQQFF.

This clonotype has only a few counts. This sequence joins TRBV20-1 and TRBJ2-7; D not certain. This CDR3 is 10 amino acids long. Germline V lookup: CDR1 DFQATT, CDR2 SNEGSKA (reference sequence). Deletions cut 6 bases from V and 3 bases from J, with 6 bases between. The DNA of the CDR3 is TGCAGTGCCACAGACTACGAGCAGTACTTC. Translated: CSATDYEQYF.

This clonotype was found a few times. The chain couples TRBV30 to TRBJ2-3; 7 nucleotides align to TRBD2. This CDR3 has 12 residues. With 4 bases clipped from V and 9 bases from J, the junction kept 7 bases outside the gene matches. The germline V gene has CDR1 GTSNPN and CDR2 SVGIG (reference sequence). CDR3 protein: CAWNIRGDTQYF. In DNA, the CDR3 is TGTGCCTGGAACATCCGGGGGGACACGCAGTATTTT.

This clonotype was observed many times. This rearrangement joins TRBV15 to TRBJ2-5, with D hard to call. Trimming left V 0 bases short and J 5 bases short, with 7 bases between. Germline CDR1 reads LNHNV; CDR2 reads YYDKDF (reference sequence). The CDR3 is made up of 13 amino acids. The CDR3 bases are TGTGCCACCAGCAGAGATAAGGGTGAGACCCAGTACTTC. Amino acids: CATSRDKGETQYF. Full variable domain (remainder filled in from reference TRBV15 and TRBJ2-5): DAMVIQNPRYQVTQFGKPVTLSCSQTLNHNVMYWYQQKSSQAPKLLFHYYDKDFNNEADTPDNFQSRRPNTSFCFLDIRSPGLGDTAMYLCATSRDKGETQYFGPGTRLLVL.

This rearrangement joins TRBV5-1 to TRBJ1-3, with D hard to call. This CDR3 is 13 amino acids long. Germline V gives CDR1 SGHRS, CDR2 YFSETQ. Deletions cut 0 bases from V and 5 bases from J, with 6 bases between. The CDR3 loop reads CASSLEGRNTIYF. The CDR3 nucleotides are TGCGCCAGCAGCTTGGAGGGTAGAAACACCATATATTTT.

The J gene is TRBJ2-7, the V gene TRBV19; 7 nucleotides align to TRBD2. This CDR3 has 13 amino acids. The junction had 4 bases not matched to a gene; V was cut back by 1 base and J by 7 bases. Germline CDR1 LNHDA, CDR2 SQIVND (reference sequence). The CDR3 reads CASSIGAGLEQYF. Written as DNA, the CDR3 is TGTGCCAGTAGTATAGGAGCGGGGCTAGAGCAGTACTTC.

The chain is built from TRBV6-1 and TRBJ1-6; D is ambiguous. CDR1 is MNHNS and CDR2 is SASEGT in the germline V gene. This CDR3 contains 13 residues. Trimming shortened V by 6 bases and J by 3 bases, and 6 bases separated the two germline ends. CDR3 region: CASRTYYNSPLHF. The CDR3 DNA follows: TGTGCCAGCAGGACCTACTATAATTCACCCCTCCACTTT.

In its sample, this clonotype was seen a few times. The gene calls are TRBV19 and TRBJ1-1; no clear D. The CDR3 runs to 17 residues. Germline CDR1 is LNHDA and CDR2 is SQIVND (reference sequence). V was pared by 5 bases and J by 0 bases, with 19 bases between. For the CDR3, the DNA is TGTGCCAGTAGTCCTTCCGCGGGAAAGCCACTGAACACTGAAGCTTTCTTT. It codes for CASSPSAGKPLNTEAFF.

V gene TRBV6-5 combines with J gene TRBJ2-2; tentative D call: TRBD1 (6 bases). The CDR3 extends over 15 amino acids. Per the germline V gene, CDR1 is MNHEY and CDR2 is SVGAGI. V lost 2 bases and J lost 5, with 12 bases in between. The CDR3 sequence: CASSYHHRETGELFF. Here the CDR3 DNA reads TGTGCCAGCAGTTACCATCACAGGGAGACCGGGGAGCTGTTTTTT.

In regard to this clonotype: A much bigger clone sits one base away, suggesting this may be a read error. The conserved phenylalanine or tryptophan normally closing the CDR3 is absent here, so this likely arose from a read error. The V call is TRBV3-1, the J call TRBJ2-7; D may be TRBD2 (7 bases). Per germline, CDR1 LGHDT and CDR2 YNNKEL (reference sequence). With 3 bases removed from V and 2 bases from J, the gap between germline ends came to 11 bases. CDR3 length: 14 residues. CDR3 nucleotide sequence: TGTGCCAGCAGCCACGGGGGGCCGCCCTACGAGCAGTACCTC. This translates into CASSHGGPPYEQYL.

This clonotype was seen only a few times. V is TRBV7-9 and J is TRBJ2-1, with 8 bases matching TRBD2. From germline, CDR1 is SEHNR and CDR2 FQNEAQ (reference sequence). J gave up 12 bases and V 5 bases, and 3 bases lay outside the gene matches. The CDR3 is made up of 11 amino acids. The CDR3 nucleotides are TGTGCCAGCAGCCCGGGACTAGGGCAGTTCTTC. Residues: CASSPGLGQFF.

The chain employs TRBV12-3 or TRBV12-4 and TRBJ1-2; TRBD1 might be the D (6 bases). Trimming stripped 4 bases from V and 5 bases from J, with 32 bases between. This CDR3 contains 20 residues. In DNA form, the CDR3 reads TGTGCCAGCAGTTCGCACATAGTCGGAGTTGGGGCAAGGGGGTATTATGGCTACACCTTC. This gives the protein CASSSHIVGVGARGYYGYTF.

This clonotype was seen a few times. The chain has TRBV3-1 and TRBJ2-7; TRBD2 agrees at 7 bases. The CDR3 is made up of 14 amino acids. The ends lost 4 bases at V and 2 bases at J; junction bases unmatched: 5. Germline-derived CDR1 and CDR2 are LGHDT and YNNKEL (reference sequence). As DNA, the CDR3 is TGTGCCAGCAGCCCAGGACTAGTCACCTACGAGCAGTACTTC. It translates to CASSPGLVTYEQYF.

The chain joins TRBV6-2 or TRBV6-3 to TRBJ1-4; D unresolved. Germline assignment: CDR1 MNHEY and CDR2 SVGEGT. This CDR3 has 11 amino acids. Between the trimmed V and J ends, which lost 2 bases and 10 bases, there was a span of 5 bases. The CDR3 region is CASSYPGKLFF. The CDR3 nucleotides are TGTGCCAGCAGTTACCCAGGAAAACTGTTTTTT.

This clonotype was picked up many times. V gene TRBV2 combines with J gene TRBJ1-2, with D possibly matching TRBD1 (5 bases). Germline values: CDR1 SNHLY, CDR2 FYNNEI. The CDR3 is 12 amino acids. V gave up 6 bases and J gave up 6 bases, with 11 bases separating them. The CDR3 region is CASRGRDHGYTF. The CDR3 coding sequence is TGTGCCAGCAGGGGACGTGACCATGGCTACACCTTC. The entire variable domain, with the rest obtained from reference TRBV2 and TRBJ1-2, is as follows: EPEVTQTPSHQVTQMGQEVILRCVPISNHLYFYWYRQILGQKVEFLVSFYNNEISEKSEIFDDQFSVERPDGSNFTLKIRSTKLEDSAMYFCASRGRDHGYTFGSGTRLTVV.

The J gene is TRBJ1-1, the V gene TRBV27; 11 positions agree with TRBD1. There are 17 residues in the CDR3. CDR1 MNHEY and CDR2 SMNVEV come from the germline V gene (reference sequence). The V segment lost 5 bases and the J segment 3 bases; nucleotides outside the gene matches: 11. The CDR3 DNA reads TGTGCCAGCAGTCCCTCGGGACAGGGGGTTGGTCACACTGAAGCTTTCTTT. Encoded protein: CASSPSGQGVGHTEAFF.

The chain uses TRBV3-1 and TRBJ2-1; D could derive from TRBD1 or TRBD2 (5 bases each). The CDR3 has 15 residues. Deletions cut 4 bases from V and 2 bases from J, with 12 bases between. Per the germline V gene, CDR1 is LGHDT and CDR2 is YNNKEL (reference sequence). The CDR3 nucleotides are TGTGCCAGCAGCCTCCGGGACCTGGCCTACAATGAGCAGTTCTTC. It yields the protein CASSLRDLAYNEQFF.

There are a few counts of this clonotype. The chain links TRBV7-9 to TRBJ2-3; no firm D call. This CDR3 is 15 amino acids long. Trimming took off 5 bases at V and 3 bases at J, with 15 bases between the two ends. Germline-derived CDR1 and CDR2 are SEHNR and FQNEAQ (reference sequence). CDR3 in DNA: TGTGCCAGCAGCCTAGACGGTAGTGTGACAGATACGCAGTATTTT. This encodes CASSLDGSVTDTQYF.

This clonotype was picked up many times. This chain uses TRBV28 with TRBJ1-1; D is unclear. Trimming pared 1 base from V and 5 bases from J, leaving 5 bases between. The CDR3 is 12 amino acids. CDR1 and CDR2 from the germline V gene are MDHEN and SYDVKM. CDR3 DNA sequence: TGTGCCAGCAGTTTATTGAGGACTGAAGCTTTCTTT. Its protein is CASSLLRTEAFF.

The chain combines TRBV11-2 with TRBJ1-6; 7 nucleotides align to TRBD1. This CDR3 comprises 15 residues. Germline assignment: CDR1 SGHAT and CDR2 FQNNGV. Trimming removed 1 base from V and 5 bases from J; junction bases left unmatched: 2. This CDR3 is CASSLVGQNNSPLHF. The CDR3 coding sequence is TGTGCCAGCAGCTTAGTGGGACAGAATAATTCACCCCTCCACTTT.

This clonotype was seen many times. V gene TRBV12-3 or TRBV12-4 combines with J gene TRBJ1-1; D unclear. The V end lost 4 bases, the J end lost 0 bases, and 9 bases lay between the germline ends. CDR3 length: 14 amino acids. As DNA, the CDR3 is TGTGCCAGCAGTTCAGGTGCACTGAACACTGAAGCTTTCTTT. Translating it yields CASSSGALNTEAFF.

The chain links TRBV9 to TRBJ2-7; D gene ambiguous. The V end lost 0 bases, the J end lost 6 bases, and 13 bases lay between the germline ends. Germline CDR1 is SGDLS and CDR2 is YYNGEE. The CDR3 is made up of 14 amino acids. The CDR3 loop reads CASSVGGSAGEQYF. The CDR3 bases are TGTGCCAGCAGCGTAGGGGGTTCCGCCGGCGAGCAGTACTTC.

The gene calls are TRBV7-8 and TRBJ2-5; the D gene is possibly TRBD2 (6 bases). V shed 0 bases and J shed 11 bases, with 13 bases lying between them. The CDR3 sequence is 13 residues long. CDR1 SGHVS and CDR2 FQNEAQ come from the germline V gene. This chain's CDR3 is CASSLARGNRQYF. The CDR3 nucleotides are TGTGCCAGCAGCTTAGCGCGGGGTAATAGACAGTACTTC.

V gene TRBV12-3 or TRBV12-4 combines with J gene TRBJ2-3, with D possibly matching TRBD1 (5 bases). Trimming took 8 bases from V and 1 from J, leaving 13 bases between them. This CDR3 contains 14 residues. CDR3 protein: CASRLLGGTDTQYF. The CDR3, as DNA: TGTGCCAGCCGACTTTTAGGGGGCACAGATACGCAGTATTTT.

This clonotype was seen many times. The chain couples TRBV5-1 to TRBJ2-7, with 9 bases that match TRBD1. Trimming at V came to 5 bases and at J to 4 bases, leaving 7 bases not matched to a gene. The CDR3 sequence is 14 residues long. CDR1 SGHRS and CDR2 YFSETQ come from the germline V gene. CDR3 protein: CASRSGTGFYEQYF. The CDR3 DNA reads as TGCGCCAGCAGATCGGGGACAGGGTTTTACGAGCAGTACTTC.

The chain joins TRBV30 to TRBJ1-1; TRBD1 agrees at 9 bases. CDR1 and CDR2 from the germline V gene are GTSNPN and SVGIG (reference sequence). V lost 7 bases and J lost 6; bases outside the gene matches: 6. This CDR3 comprises 12 residues. The CDR3 DNA is TGTGCCTCTTCTACAGGGGGCCCTGAAGCTTTCTTT. Translated: CASSTGGPEAFF.

This clonotype was seen a few times. The genes are TRBV29-1 and TRBJ1-5; 9 positions agree with TRBD1. The J segment lost 1 base and the V segment lost 6 bases, leaving 10 bases of the junction unmatched. Germline V gene lookup returns CDR1 SQVTM and CDR2 ANQGSEA. This CDR3 contains 16 residues. The CDR3 is CSVALQGASSNQPQHF. CDR3 nucleotides: TGCAGCGTCGCCCTACAGGGGGCATCGAGCAATCAGCCCCAGCATTTT.